The 20 T cell receptor beta chains in this list originate from one sample, sequenced in a study of cytomegalovirus exposure and HLA in healthy donors. Use of 60 Vbeta and 13 Jbeta primers characterized the PCR. Method: immunoSEQ multiplex PCR; TCRdb's copy keeps in-frame clones and lacks some. The sample holds 120,000 to 150,000 clones, 78% seen once. Sequencing used PBMCs. These receptor sequences come from a male donor in good health and CMV-seronegative.

The chain is built from TRBV7-8 and TRBJ2-3; 11 bases are shared with TRBD2. The CDR3 spans 16 residues. CDR1 and CDR2 from the germline V gene are SGHVS and FQNEAQ. Losses at the gene ends were 5 bases for V and 2 bases for J; bases not matched to a gene: 6. The DNA for the CDR3 is TGTGCCAGCAGCGGTGGGACTAGCGGACTCACAGATACGCAGTATTTT. Translating gives CASSGGTSGLTDTQYF.

The rearrangement joins TRBV19 to TRBJ1-1; D is ambiguous. Between the trimmed V and J ends, which lost 6 bases and 7 bases, there was a span of 9 bases. The CDR3 consists of 11 residues. Germline CDR1 is LNHDA and CDR2 is SQIVND (reference sequence). CDR3: CASRTGIEAFF. CDR3 coding DNA: TGTGCCAGTAGAACGGGGATTGAAGCTTTCTTT.

This rearrangement joins TRBV5-1 to TRBJ2-7, with TRBD1 matching over 12 bases. Germline values: CDR1 SGHRS, CDR2 YFSETQ. With V trimmed by 4 bases and J by 5 bases, 4 bases remained unmatched. The CDR3 contains 14 residues. In DNA form, the CDR3 reads TGCGCCAGCAGCATCGGGACAGGGGGCAACGAGCAGTACTTC. It translates to CASSIGTGGNEQYF.

V and J are TRBV5-1 and TRBJ2-2; TRBD1 is a possible D gene (6 bases). The CDR3 totals 17 residues. Germline V gene sequence: CDR1 SGHRS, CDR2 YFSETQ. V was cut by 0 bases and J by 2 bases, with 14 bases left in between. The CDR3 bases are TGCGCCAGCAGCTTGGGAAACACAGGGACCAACACCGGGGAGCTGTTTTTT. Translated: CASSLGNTGTNTGELFF.

The V and J genes are TRBV5-1 and TRBJ1-1; perhaps TRBD1 as D (5 bases). V was cut by 0 bases and J by 0 bases, with 12 bases left in between. Germline V lookup: CDR1 SGHRS, CDR2 YFSETQ. This CDR3 is built from 16 residues. The CDR3 sequence is CASSLGRGTMNTEAFF. CDR3 in DNA: TGCGCCAGCAGCTTGGGTCGGGGGACCATGAACACTGAAGCTTTCTTT.

This clone turned up a few times. The rearrangement uses TRBV5-4 and TRBJ2-7; D is unresolved. The CDR3 loop spans 15 amino acids. V was trimmed by 0 bases and J by 4 bases, leaving 14 bases between them. CDR1 and CDR2 from the germline V gene are SGHNT and YYREEE (reference sequence). The CDR3 coding sequence is TGTGCCAGCAGCTTGGATGGCCATACGAATTACGAGCAGTACTTC. The encoded protein is CASSLDGHTNYEQYF.

This clone is a singleton in its sample. This sequence joins TRBV19 and TRBJ2-7, with D possibly being TRBD2 (5 bases). Germline-derived CDR1 and CDR2 are LNHDA and SQIVND (reference sequence). The CDR3 spans 12 residues. V was cut by 1 base and J by 4 bases, with 5 bases left in between. CDR3 loop: CASSIGGYEQYF. The DNA for the CDR3 is TGTGCCAGTAGTATAGGAGGGTACGAGCAGTACTTC. Full variable domain (rest looked up from reference TRBV19 and TRBJ2-7): DGGITQSPKYLFRKEGQNVTLSCEQNLNHDAMYWYRQDPGQGLRLIYYSQIVNDFQKGDIAEGYSVSREKKESFPLTVTSAQKNPTAFYLCASSIGGYEQYFGPGTRLTVT.

The gene calls are TRBV19 and TRBJ2-7; 9 bases agree with TRBD2. Trimming at V came to 4 bases and at J to 6 bases, leaving 10 bases not matched to a gene. The CDR3 runs to 15 residues. Germline CDR1 LNHDA, CDR2 SQIVND (reference sequence). The DNA for the CDR3 is TGTGCCAGTAGTAAACGGACTAGCGCTCCTCTCGAGCAGTACTTC. It is translated as CASSKRTSAPLEQYF.

This chain uses TRBV30 with TRBJ1-1, with a tentative D call TRBD1 (5 bases). CDR1 and CDR2 (germline): GTSNPN, SVGIG (reference sequence). V was pared by 6 bases and J by 7 bases, with 21 bases between. This CDR3 contains 14 residues. CDR3 bases: TGTGCCTGTCCTCGTCTCAAGGGGCATATTGAAGCTTTCTTT. Encoded protein: CACPRLKGHIEAFF.

The chain links TRBV4-3 to TRBJ1-2; 8 positions agree with TRBD1. Germline V gene lookup returns CDR1 LGHNA and CDR2 YSLEER. V lost 0 bases, J lost 7 bases, and 10 bases stayed unmatched. This CDR3 spans 16 amino acids. The CDR3 DNA sequence: TGCGCCAGCAGCCAAGATTTCGGCCAGGGGGCTTTTGGCTACACCTTC. This gives the protein CASSQDFGQGAFGYTF.

The V call is TRBV9, the J call TRBJ2-2; tentatively, D is TRBD1 (5 bases). Germline V gene lookup returns CDR1 SGDLS and CDR2 YYNGEE. CDR3 size: 14 residues. V lost 1 base to trimming and J lost 4 bases, with 8 bases between them. CDR3: CASSVRQITGELFF. CDR3 DNA: TGTGCCAGCAGCGTAAGACAGATCACCGGGGAGCTGTTTTTT.

This clone came up a few times. This chain links TRBV20-1 with TRBJ2-7, with a weak D call TRBD2 (6 bases). CDR1 is DFQATT and CDR2 is SNEGSKA in the germline V gene (reference sequence). The CDR3 has 10 amino acids. V was trimmed by 3 bases and J by 6 bases, leaving 6 bases between them. CDR3 protein: CSARGGEQYF. The CDR3 DNA is TGCAGTGCTAGGGGGGGCGAGCAGTACTTC.

This clone was recorded a few times. The chain links TRBV6-5 to TRBJ1-1; D call uncertain. V lost 1 base, J lost 4 bases, and 13 bases lay in between. Germline values: CDR1 MNHEY, CDR2 SVGAGI. CDR3 length: 15 residues. The CDR3 sequence is CASSYYRVGSTEAFF. The CDR3 coding sequence is TGTGCCAGCAGTTACTATCGGGTCGGAAGCACTGAAGCTTTCTTT.

This clone occurred a few times. This chain connects TRBV5-4 to TRBJ2-3, with 7 nucleotides matching TRBD2. The V gene end was trimmed by 0 bases and the J gene end by 2 bases; junction bases not matched to a gene: 3. Germline V gene lookup returns CDR1 SGHNT and CDR2 YYREEE (reference sequence). The CDR3 totals 15 residues. The DNA of the CDR3 is TGTGCCAGCAGCTTGGCGGGGGGTTTCACAGATACGCAGTATTTT. Translation gives CASSLAGGFTDTQYF.

The chain couples TRBV7-9 to TRBJ2-7; the match to TRBD1 covers 8 bases. Germline trimming cut 0 bases from V and 5 bases from J; bases unmatched to any gene: 6. CDR1 is SEHNR and CDR2 is FQNEAQ in the germline V gene (reference sequence). The CDR3 sequence is 15 residues long. The CDR3 DNA reads as TGTGCCAGCAGCTTAGCGTCGGCAGGGGGCCACGAGCAGTACTTC. As protein: CASSLASAGGHEQYF. The full variable domain, in which reference TRBV7-9 and TRBJ2-7 provide the parts outside the CDR3, is DTGVSQNPRHKITKRGQNVTFRCDPISEHNRLYWYRQTLGQGPEFLTYFQNEAQLEKSRLLSDRFSAERPKGSFSTLEIQRTEQGDSAMYLCASSLASAGGHEQYFGPGTRLTVT.

This clone showed up just once. The chain recombines TRBV6-5 with TRBJ1-1; 10 nucleotides align to TRBD1. V lost 5 bases to trimming and J lost 4 bases; unmatched junction nucleotides: 7. This CDR3 spans 15 amino acids. Germline CDR1 MNHEY, CDR2 SVGAGI. This CDR3 is CASSPSRTGGTEAFF. As DNA, the CDR3 is TGTGCCAGCAGTCCTTCGCGGACAGGGGGCACTGAAGCTTTCTTT.

The genes are TRBV9 and TRBJ2-3; D uncertain. Trimming took off 0 bases at V and 1 base at J, with 3 bases between the two ends. This CDR3 has 13 amino acids. CDR1 is SGDLS and CDR2 is YYNGEE in the germline V gene. This CDR3 reads CASSVGRTDTQYF. The CDR3 DNA reads as TGTGCCAGCAGCGTAGGGCGCACAGATACGCAGTATTTT.

This clone occurred once. One junction end does not reproduce the germline sequence, and a read error may be involved. CDR3 nucleotide sequence: TGTGCTAATGGTTTGGGAGACAGGGCTAATTCACCCCTCCACTTT. Protein sequence: CANGLGDRANSPLHF. V is TRBV12-5 and J is TRBJ1-6; 7 nucleotides match TRBD1. Germline V gives CDR1 LGHNT, CDR2 FRNRAP. The CDR3 consists of 15 residues.

This chain joins TRBV19 and TRBJ2-5, with D maybe TRBD1 (6 bases). The CDR3 contains 12 residues. V lost 9 bases and J lost 10, with 18 bases in between. Germline V CDR1 and CDR2: LNHDA, SQIVND (reference sequence). The CDR3 loop is CARTPGTCIQYF. For the CDR3, the DNA is TGTGCCAGGACTCCCGGGACATGCATCCAGTACTTC.

The chain is built from TRBV19 and TRBJ1-2, with D perhaps matching TRBD1 (6 bases). The CDR3 spans 15 residues. Germline V gene sequence: CDR1 LNHDA, CDR2 SQIVND (reference sequence). V was trimmed by 7 bases and J by 1 base, leaving 16 bases between them. CDR3 amino acids: CASTSGGALNYGYTF. The CDR3, as DNA: TGTGCCAGTACCTCTGGGGGGGCGCTTAACTATGGCTACACCTTC. Filled out from reference TRBV19 and TRBJ1-2, the complete variable domain reads DGGITQSPKYLFRKEGQNVTLSCEQNLNHDAMYWYRQDPGQGLRLIYYSQIVNDFQKGDIAEGYSVSREKKESFPLTVTSAQKNPTAFYLCASTSGGALNYGYTFGSGTRLTVV.